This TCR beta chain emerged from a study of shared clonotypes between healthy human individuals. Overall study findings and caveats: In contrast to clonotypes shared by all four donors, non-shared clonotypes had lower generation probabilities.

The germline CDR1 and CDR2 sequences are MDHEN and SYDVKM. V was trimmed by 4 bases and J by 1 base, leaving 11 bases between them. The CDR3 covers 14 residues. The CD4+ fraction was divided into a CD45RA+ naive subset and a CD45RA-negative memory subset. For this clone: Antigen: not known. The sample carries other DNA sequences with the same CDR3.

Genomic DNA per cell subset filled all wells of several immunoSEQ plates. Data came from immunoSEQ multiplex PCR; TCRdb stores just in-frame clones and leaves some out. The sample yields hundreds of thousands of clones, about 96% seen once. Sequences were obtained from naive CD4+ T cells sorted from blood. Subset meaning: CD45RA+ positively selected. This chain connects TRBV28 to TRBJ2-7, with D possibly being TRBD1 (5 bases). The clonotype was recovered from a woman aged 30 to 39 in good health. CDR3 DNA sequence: TGTGCCAGCAGTTCCCTAGGGGTTTCCTACGAGCAGTACTTC. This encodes CASSSLGVSYEQYF.